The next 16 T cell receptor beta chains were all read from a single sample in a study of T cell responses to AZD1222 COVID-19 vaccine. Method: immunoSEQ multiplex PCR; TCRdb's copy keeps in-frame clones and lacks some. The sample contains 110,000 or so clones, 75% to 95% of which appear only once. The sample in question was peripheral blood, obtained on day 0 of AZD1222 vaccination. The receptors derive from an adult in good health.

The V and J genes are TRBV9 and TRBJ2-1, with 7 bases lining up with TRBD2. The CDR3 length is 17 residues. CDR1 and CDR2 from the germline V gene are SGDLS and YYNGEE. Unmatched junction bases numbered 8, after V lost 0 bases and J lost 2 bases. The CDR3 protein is CASSVDPGTKTYNEQFF. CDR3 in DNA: TGTGCCAGCAGCGTAGATCCTGGGACTAAGACCTACAATGAGCAGTTCTTC.

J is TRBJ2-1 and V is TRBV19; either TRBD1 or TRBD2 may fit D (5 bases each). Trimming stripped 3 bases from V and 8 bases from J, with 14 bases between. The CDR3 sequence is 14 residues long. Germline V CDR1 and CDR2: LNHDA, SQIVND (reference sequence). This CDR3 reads CASSIPSRGDEQFF. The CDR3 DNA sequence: TGTGCCAGTAGTATCCCTTCTAGAGGGGATGAGCAGTTCTTC.

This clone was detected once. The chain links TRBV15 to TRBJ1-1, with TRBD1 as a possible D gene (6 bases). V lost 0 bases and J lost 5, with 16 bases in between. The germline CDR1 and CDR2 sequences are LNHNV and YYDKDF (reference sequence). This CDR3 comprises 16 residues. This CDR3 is CATSREWAGAGTEAFF. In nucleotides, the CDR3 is TGTGCCACCAGCAGAGAATGGGCGGGGGCAGGGACTGAAGCTTTCTTT.

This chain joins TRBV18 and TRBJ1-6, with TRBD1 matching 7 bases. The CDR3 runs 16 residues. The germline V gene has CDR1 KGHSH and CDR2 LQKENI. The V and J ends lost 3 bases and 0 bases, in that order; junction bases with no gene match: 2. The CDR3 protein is CASSPTGTSYNSPLHF. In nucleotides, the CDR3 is TGTGCCAGCTCACCGACAGGGACCTCCTATAATTCACCCCTCCACTTT.

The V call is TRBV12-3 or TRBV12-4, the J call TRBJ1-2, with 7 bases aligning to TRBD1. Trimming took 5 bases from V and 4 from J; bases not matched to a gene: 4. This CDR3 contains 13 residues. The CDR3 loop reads CASSRQGPYGYTF. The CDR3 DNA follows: TGTGCCAGCAGTCGACAGGGCCCCTATGGCTACACCTTC.

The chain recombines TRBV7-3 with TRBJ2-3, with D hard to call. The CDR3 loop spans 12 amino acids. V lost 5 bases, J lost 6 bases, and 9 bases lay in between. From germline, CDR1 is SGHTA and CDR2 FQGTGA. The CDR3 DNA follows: TGTGCCAGCAGCCCGATGGGGGATACGCAGTATTTT. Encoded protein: CASSPMGDTQYF.

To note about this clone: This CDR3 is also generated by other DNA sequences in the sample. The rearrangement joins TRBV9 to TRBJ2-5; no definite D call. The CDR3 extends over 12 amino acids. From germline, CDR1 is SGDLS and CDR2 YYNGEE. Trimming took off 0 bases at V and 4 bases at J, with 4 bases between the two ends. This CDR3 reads CASSVVGETQYF. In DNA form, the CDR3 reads TGTGCCAGCAGCGTAGTGGGAGAGACCCAGTACTTC.

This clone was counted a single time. The CDR3 bases are TGTGCCAGTAGTACCACTAGCGGCCCTCCCTACGAGCAGTACTTC. Its translation: CASSTTSGPPYEQYF. This chain uses TRBV19 with TRBJ2-7, with 8 bases matching TRBD2. Germline CDR1 LNHDA, CDR2 SQIVND (reference sequence). The junction had 7 bases not matched to a gene; V was cut back by 4 bases and J by 2 bases. The CDR3 has 15 amino acids.

For the CDR3, the DNA is TGTGCCAGCAGTGAACCCAGCCACTCTGGAAACACCATATATTTT. As protein: CASSEPSHSGNTIYF. V gene TRBV6-1 combines with J gene TRBJ1-3, with D unclear. The CDR3 sequence is 15 residues long. The germline V gene has CDR1 MNHNS and CDR2 SASEGT. Trimming left V 2 bases short and J 0 bases short, with 8 bases between.

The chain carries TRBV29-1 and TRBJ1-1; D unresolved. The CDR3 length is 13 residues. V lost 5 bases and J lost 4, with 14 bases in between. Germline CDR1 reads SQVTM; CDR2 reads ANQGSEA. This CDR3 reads CSVRGLGTTEAFF. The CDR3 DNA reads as TGCAGCGTTCGCGGGCTGGGTACCACTGAAGCTTTCTTT.

CDR3 sequence: CAWSTLLAGDFPGELFF. The CDR3 DNA reads as TGTGCCTGGAGCACTCTTCTAGCGGGAGATTTCCCCGGGGAGCTGTTTTTT. The rearrangement uses TRBV30 and TRBJ2-2; 10 nucleotides match TRBD2. With 3 bases clipped from V and 6 bases from J, the junction kept 13 bases outside the gene matches. Germline V CDR1 and CDR2: GTSNPN, SVGIG (reference sequence). This CDR3 contains 17 residues.

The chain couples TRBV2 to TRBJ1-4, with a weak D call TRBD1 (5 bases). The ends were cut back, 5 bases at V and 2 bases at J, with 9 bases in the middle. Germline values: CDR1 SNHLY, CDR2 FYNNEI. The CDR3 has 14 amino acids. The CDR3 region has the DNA TGTGCCAGCAGTCCCGGGGGGACTAATGAAAAACTGTTTTTT. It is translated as CASSPGGTNEKLFF.

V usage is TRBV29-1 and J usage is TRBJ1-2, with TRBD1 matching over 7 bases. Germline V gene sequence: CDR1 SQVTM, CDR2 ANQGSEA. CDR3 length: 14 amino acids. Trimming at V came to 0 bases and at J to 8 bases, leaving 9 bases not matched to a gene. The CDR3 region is CSVEEGQLGRGYTF. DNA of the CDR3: TGCAGCGTTGAAGAGGGACAGTTGGGCCGAGGCTACACCTTC.

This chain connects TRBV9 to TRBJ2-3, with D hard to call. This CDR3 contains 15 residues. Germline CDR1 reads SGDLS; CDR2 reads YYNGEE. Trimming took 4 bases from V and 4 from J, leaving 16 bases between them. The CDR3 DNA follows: TGTGCCAGCAGCCCCTTTAGTGGGTCATCAGATACGCAGTATTTT. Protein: CASSPFSGSSDTQYF.

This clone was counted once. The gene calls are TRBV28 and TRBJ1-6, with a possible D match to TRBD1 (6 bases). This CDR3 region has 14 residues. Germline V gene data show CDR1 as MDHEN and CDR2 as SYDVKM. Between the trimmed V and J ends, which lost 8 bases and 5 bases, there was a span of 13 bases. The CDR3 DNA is TGTGCCAGCCAAACAGGGACGGATAATTCACCCCTCCACTTT. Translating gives CASQTGTDNSPLHF.

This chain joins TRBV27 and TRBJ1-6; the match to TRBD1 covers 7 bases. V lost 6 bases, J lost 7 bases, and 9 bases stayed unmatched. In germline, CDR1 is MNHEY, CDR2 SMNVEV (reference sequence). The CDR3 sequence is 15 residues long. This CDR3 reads CASSTPEGANSPLHF. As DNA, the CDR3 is TGTGCCAGCAGCACCCCCGAGGGGGCGAATTCACCCCTCCACTTT.